This T cell receptor beta chain was observed in a study of PD-1 blockade in classical Hodgkin lymphoma. Study-wide background: Nivolumab dosing for patients was 3 mg/kg, administered intravenously every 2 weeks. Study results and caveats: CD4+ TCR diversity rose significantly by C4D1, and CD8+ TCR diversity did not. Newly diagnosed patients were said to have less baseline TCR diversity than healthy donors did.

Clones were sequenced by immunoSEQ multiplex PCR, and TCRdb holds only the in-frame ones, with some missing. The top ten clones hold roughly 3.9% of a sample with approximately 9,300 clones, about 70% of them seen once. As concerns this clone: No antigen is known for it.

Autologous stem cell transplantation was followed by relapse in every patient, and brentuximab vedotin exposure varied. Magnetic depletion of unwanted cells isolated CD4+ T cells from thawed PBMCs. Under best response, outcomes were complete response, partial response or progressive disease. In germline, CDR1 is SQVTM, CDR2 ANQGSEA. Trimming removed 7 bases from V and 2 bases from J, with 12 bases in between. This CDR3 comprises 12 residues. The source of this sequence is a human donor with classical Hodgkin lymphoma. The genes are TRBV29-1 and TRBJ2-7; tentatively, D is TRBD1 (6 bases). The sequencing used CD4+ T cells from blood, collected at baseline. The DNA of the CDR3 is TGCAGCGGCCGGACAGAAGCCTACGAGCAGTACTTC. Translating gives CSGRTEAYEQYF.